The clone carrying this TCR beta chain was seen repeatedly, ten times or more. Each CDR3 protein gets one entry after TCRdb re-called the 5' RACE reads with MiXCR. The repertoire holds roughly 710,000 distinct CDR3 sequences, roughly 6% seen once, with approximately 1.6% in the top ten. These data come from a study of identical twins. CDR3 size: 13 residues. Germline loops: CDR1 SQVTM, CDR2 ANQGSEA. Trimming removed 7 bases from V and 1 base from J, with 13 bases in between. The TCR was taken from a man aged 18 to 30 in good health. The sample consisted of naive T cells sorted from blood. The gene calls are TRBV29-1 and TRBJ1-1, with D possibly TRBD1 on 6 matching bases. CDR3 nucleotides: TGCAGCGGTACAGGGTCTACGAACACTGAAGCTTTCTTT. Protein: CSGTGSTNTEAFF.